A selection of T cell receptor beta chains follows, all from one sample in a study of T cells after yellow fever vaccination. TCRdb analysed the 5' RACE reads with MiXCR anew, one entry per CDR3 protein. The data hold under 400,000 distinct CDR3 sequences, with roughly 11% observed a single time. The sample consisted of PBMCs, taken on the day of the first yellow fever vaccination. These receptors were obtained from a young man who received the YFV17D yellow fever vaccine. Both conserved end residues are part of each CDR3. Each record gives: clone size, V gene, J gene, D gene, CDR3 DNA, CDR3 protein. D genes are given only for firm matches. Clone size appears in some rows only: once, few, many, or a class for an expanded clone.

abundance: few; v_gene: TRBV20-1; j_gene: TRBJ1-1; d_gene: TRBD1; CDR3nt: TGCAGTGCCCTCGGACAGGGGCGGGACACTGAAGCTTTCTTT; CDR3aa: CSALGQGRDTEAFF
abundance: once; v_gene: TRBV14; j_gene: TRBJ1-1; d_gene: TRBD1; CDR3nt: TGTGCCAGCAGCCAATACAGGGGGGCCACTGAAGCTTTCTTT; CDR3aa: CASSQYRGATEAFF
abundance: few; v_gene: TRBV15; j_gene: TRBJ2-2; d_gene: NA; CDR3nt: TGTGCCACCAGCAACCTGGTAAACGGGGAGCTGTTTTTT; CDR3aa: CATSNLVNGELFF
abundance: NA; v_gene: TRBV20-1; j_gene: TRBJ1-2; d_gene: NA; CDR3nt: TGCAGTGCTAAAGACCGGGACGTGGCCGGCTACACCTTC; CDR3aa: CSAKDRDVAGYTF
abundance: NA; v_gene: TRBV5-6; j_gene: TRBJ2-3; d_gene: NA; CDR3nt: TGTGCCAGCACCATAGGGGGCGGGGCCGCAGATACGCAGTATTTT; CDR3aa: CASTIGGGAADTQYF
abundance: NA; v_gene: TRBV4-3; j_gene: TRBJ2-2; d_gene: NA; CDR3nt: TGCGCCAGCAGCCAAGAACAGCGGCCGAACACCGGGGAGCTGTTTTTT; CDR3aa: CASSQEQRPNTGELFF
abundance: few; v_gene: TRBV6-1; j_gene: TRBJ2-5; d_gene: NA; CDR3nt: TGTGCCAGCAGCCCTTATTTTGCGGCGGGAGAGACCCAGTACTTC; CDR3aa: CASSPYFAAGETQYF
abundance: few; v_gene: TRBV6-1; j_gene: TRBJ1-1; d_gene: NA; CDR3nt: TGTGCCAGCAGGACGGGGGTCGTAAACACTGAAGCTTTCTTT; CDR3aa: CASRTGVVNTEAFF
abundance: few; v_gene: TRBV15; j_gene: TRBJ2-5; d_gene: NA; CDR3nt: TGTGCCACCAGCCACAGAGGGGGTCCAGAGACCCAGTACTTC; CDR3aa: CATSHRGGPETQYF
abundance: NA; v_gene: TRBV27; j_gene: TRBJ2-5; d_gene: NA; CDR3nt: TGTGCCAGCAGTTACGGCCGGGGGGCGGGGGAGACCCAGTACTTC; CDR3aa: CASSYGRGAGETQYF
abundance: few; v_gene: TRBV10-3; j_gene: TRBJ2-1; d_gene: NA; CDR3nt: TGTGCCATCGGGCTAGCGCTCGTCCATGAGCAGTTCTTC; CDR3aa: CAIGLALVHEQFF
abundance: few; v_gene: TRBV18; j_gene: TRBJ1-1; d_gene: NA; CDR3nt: TGTGCCAGCTCACCAGGGGTCGGGATGAACACTGAAGCTTTCTTT; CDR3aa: CASSPGVGMNTEAFF
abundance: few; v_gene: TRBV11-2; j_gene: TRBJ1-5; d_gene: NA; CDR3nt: TGTGCCAGCAGCACAGGGTCCCAGCCCCAGCATTTT; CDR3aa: CASSTGSQPQHF
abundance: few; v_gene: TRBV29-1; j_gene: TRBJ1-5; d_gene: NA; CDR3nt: TGCAGCGCCGGACCAGATAGCAATCAGCCCCAGCATTTT; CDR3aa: CSAGPDSNQPQHF
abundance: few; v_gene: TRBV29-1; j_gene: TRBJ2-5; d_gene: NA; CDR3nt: TGCAGCGTTGAGGAGGCCAGGAGGGAGACCCAGTACTTC; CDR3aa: CSVEEARRETQYF
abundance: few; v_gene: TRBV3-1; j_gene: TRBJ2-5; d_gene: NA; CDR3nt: TGTGCCAGCAGTCCTTCGGGGTATGAAGAGACCCAGTACTTC; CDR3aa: CASSPSGYEETQYF
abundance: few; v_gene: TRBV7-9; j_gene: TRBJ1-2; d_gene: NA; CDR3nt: TGTGCCAGCAGCTTACGGGGGAACGAGTACACCTTC; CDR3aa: CASSLRGNEYTF
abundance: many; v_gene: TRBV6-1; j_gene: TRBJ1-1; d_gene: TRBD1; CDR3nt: TGTGCCAGCAGTCCTGGACAGGCGACTGAAGCTTTCTTT; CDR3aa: CASSPGQATEAFF
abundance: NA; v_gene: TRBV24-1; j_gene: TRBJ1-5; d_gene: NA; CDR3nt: TGTGCCACCAGTGCTATAAAACGGAGCAATCAGCCCCAGCATTTT; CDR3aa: CATSAIKRSNQPQHF
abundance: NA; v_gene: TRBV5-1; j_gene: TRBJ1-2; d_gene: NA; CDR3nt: TGCGCCAGCAGCGAGGACAGTCTTAACTATGGCTACACCTTC; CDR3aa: CASSEDSLNYGYTF
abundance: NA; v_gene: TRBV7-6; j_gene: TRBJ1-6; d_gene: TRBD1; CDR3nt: TGTGCCAGCAGCTTAACTACGGGACAGGACAATTCACCCCTCCACTTT; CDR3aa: CASSLTTGQDNSPLHF
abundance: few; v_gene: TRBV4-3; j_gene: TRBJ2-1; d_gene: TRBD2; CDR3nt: TGCGCCAGCAGCCCCCTTGGCGGGGGGCACCGTGAGCAGTTCTTC; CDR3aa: CASSPLGGGHREQFF
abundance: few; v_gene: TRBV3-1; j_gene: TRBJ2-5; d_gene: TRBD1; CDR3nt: TGTGCCAGCAGCCAAGAGGACAGGGAAGAGACCCAGTACTTC; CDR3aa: CASSQEDREETQYF
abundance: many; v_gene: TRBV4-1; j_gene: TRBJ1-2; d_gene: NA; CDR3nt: TGCGCCAGCAGCCAAGATTCCGGTTATGGCTACACCTTC; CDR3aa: CASSQDSGYGYTF
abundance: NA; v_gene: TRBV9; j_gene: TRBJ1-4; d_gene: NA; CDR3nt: TGTGCCAGCAGCGTAGGTTCAGGGGATGTCGAAAAACTGTTTTTT; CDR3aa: CASSVGSGDVEKLFF
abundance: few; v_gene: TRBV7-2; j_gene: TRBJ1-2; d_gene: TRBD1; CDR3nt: TGTGCCAGCAGCCTAAATAAGGGACAGAACTATGGCTACACCTTC; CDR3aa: CASSLNKGQNYGYTF
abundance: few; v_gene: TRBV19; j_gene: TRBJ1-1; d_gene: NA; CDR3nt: TGTGCCAGTAGTATGAACAGGATGAACACTGAAGCTTTCTTT; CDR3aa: CASSMNRMNTEAFF
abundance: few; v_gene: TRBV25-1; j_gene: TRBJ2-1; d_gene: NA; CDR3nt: TGTGCCAGCAGTGACCCCGGGACATCCGATGAGCAGTTCTTC; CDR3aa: CASSDPGTSDEQFF
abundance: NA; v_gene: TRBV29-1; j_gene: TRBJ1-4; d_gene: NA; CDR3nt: TGCAGCGTTGGCAAGGGGACGGGAAATGAAAAACTGTTTTTT; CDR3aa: CSVGKGTGNEKLFF
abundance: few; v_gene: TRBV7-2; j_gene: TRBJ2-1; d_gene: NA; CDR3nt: TGTGCCAGCAGACAAACCAATAATAATGAGCAGTTCTTC; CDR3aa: CASRQTNNNEQFF
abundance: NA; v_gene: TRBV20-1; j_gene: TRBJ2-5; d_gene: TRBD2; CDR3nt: TGCAGTGCTAGGGAGTATAGCGGGGGTAACCAAGAGACCCAGTACTTC; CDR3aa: CSAREYSGGNQETQYF
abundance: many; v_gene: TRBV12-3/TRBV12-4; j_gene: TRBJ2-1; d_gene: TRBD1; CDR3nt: TGTGCCAGCAGCAAAGGACAGGGACAAGAGCAGTTCTTC; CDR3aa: CASSKGQGQEQFF
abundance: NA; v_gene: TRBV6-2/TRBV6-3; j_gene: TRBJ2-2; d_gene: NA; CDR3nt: TGTGCCAGCAGCCGAGGGGACTGGGAGCTGTTTTTT; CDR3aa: CASSRGDWELFF
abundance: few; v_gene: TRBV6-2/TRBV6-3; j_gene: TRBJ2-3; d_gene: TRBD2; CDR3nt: TGTGCCAGCAGCCAGCCCGTAGCGGGGGGTACGCAGTATTTT; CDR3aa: CASSQPVAGGTQYF
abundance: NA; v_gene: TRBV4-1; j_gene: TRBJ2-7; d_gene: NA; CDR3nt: TGCGCCAGCAGCCAAGGATCTGACTTCTCCTACGAGCAGTACTTC; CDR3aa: CASSQGSDFSYEQYF
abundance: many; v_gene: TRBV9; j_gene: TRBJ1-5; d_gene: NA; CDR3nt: TGTGCCAGCAGTCAGGGGAGCAATCAGCCCCAGCATTTT; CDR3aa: CASSQGSNQPQHF
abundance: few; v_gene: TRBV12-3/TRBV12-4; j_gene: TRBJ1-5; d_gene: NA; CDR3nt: TGTGCCAGCAGTTTCGGTGCAGGGGATCAGCCCCAGCATTTT; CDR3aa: CASSFGAGDQPQHF
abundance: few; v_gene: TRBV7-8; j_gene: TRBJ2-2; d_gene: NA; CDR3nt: TGTGCCAGCAGCCCTACCGGGACTCCCGGTGGGGAGCTGTTTTTT; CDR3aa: CASSPTGTPGGELFF
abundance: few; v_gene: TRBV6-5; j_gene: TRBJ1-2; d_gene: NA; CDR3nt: TGTGCCAGCAGTTACCGGGACATCGGGGGCTACACCTTC; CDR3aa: CASSYRDIGGYTF
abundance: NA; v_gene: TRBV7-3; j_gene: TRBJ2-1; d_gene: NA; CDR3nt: TGTGCCAGCAGCTCTCAGGGACCGATTGCCTACAATGAGCAGTTCTTC; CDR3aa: CASSSQGPIAYNEQFF
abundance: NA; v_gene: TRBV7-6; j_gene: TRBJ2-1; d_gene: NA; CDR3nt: TGTGCCAGCAGCTCACTAGCGACAGGGGAGCAGTTCTTC; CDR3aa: CASSSLATGEQFF
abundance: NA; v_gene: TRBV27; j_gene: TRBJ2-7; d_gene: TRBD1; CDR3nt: TGTGCCAGCAGTCTCACGTTGGGACAGGGGCTCTACGAGCAGTACTTC; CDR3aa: CASSLTLGQGLYEQYF
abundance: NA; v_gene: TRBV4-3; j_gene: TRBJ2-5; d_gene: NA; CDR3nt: TGCGCCAGCAGCCAAGATCCCCCCCGGGGGGCGGGAGAGACCCAGTACTTC; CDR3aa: CASSQDPPRGAGETQYF
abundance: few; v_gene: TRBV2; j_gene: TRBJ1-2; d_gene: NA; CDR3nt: TGTGCCAGCAGGGCGGGCGGCTCTATTGGCTACACCTTC; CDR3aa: CASRAGGSIGYTF
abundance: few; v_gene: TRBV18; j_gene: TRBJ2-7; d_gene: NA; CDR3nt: TGTGCCAGCTCACCACCCGGGGGACGGGTCGGCGAGCAGTACTTC; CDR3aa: CASSPPGGRVGEQYF
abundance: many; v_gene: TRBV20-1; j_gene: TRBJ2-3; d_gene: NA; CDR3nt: TGCAGTGCTAGAGTGGGGGGAGATACGCAGTATTTT; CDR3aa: CSARVGGDTQYF
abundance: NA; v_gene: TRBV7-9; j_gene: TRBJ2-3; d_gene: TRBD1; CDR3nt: TGTGCCAGCAGCTTTCGACAGGGGGGTCCAGATACGCAGTATTTT; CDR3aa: CASSFRQGGPDTQYF
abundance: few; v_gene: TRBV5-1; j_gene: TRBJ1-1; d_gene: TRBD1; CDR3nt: TGCGCCAGCAGAGACACCGGGACAGTGAACACTGAAGCTTTCTTT; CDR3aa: CASRDTGTVNTEAFF
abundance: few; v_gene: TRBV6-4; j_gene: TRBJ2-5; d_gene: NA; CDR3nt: TGTGCCAGCCACCCCCCGCCGGGCCACCTTCAAGAGACCCAGTACTTC; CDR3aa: CASHPPPGHLQETQYF
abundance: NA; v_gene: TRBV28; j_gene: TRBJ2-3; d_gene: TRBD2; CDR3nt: TGTGCCAGCAGTTTGTGGGGGGGGATACCAGATACGCAGTATTTT; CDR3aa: CASSLWGGIPDTQYF
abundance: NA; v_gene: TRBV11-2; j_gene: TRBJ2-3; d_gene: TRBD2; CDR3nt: TGTGCCAGCAGACTAGGGACTAGCGGCACAGATACGCAGTATTTT; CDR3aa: CASRLGTSGTDTQYF
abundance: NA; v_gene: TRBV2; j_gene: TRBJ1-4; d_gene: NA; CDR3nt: TGTGCCAGCAGTGACGGGGGGGCAAGTGAAAAACTGTTTTTT; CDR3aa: CASSDGGASEKLFF
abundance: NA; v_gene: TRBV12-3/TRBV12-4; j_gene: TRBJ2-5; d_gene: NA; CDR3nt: TGTGCCAGCAGGTCGAGAGAGACCCAGTACTTC; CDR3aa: CASRSRETQYF
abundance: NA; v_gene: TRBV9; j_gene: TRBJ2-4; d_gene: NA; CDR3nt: TGTGCCAGCAGCGTAGACTCTGCCATAGCCAAAAACATTCAGTACTTC; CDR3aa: CASSVDSAIAKNIQYF
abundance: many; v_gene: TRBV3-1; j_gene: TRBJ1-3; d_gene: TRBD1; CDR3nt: TGTGCCAGCAGCCCGGGACAGGGAAACACCATATATTTT; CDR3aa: CASSPGQGNTIYF
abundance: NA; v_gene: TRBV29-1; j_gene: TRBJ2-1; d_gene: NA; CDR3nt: TGCAGCGCTACCGACTCTGGCGGGAATGAGCAGTTCTTC; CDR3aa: CSATDSGGNEQFF
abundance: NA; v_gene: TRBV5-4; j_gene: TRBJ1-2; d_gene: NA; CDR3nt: TGTGCCAGCAGCTTGGACCCGGGACCTGGGCATGGCTACACCTTC; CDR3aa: CASSLDPGPGHGYTF
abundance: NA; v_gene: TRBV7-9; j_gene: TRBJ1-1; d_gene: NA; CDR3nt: TGTGCCAGCAGCCCCCAGACAGTGAACACTGAAGCTTTCTTT; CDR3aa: CASSPQTVNTEAFF
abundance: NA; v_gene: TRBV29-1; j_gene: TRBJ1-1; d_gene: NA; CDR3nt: TGCAGCGTTGTCGGACGGACTGAACCTTTCTTT; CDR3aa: CSVVGRTEPFF
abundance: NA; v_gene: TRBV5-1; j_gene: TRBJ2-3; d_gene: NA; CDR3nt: TGCGCCAGCAGCTTGACGCAACGAGGGGAGTTAGGGGAAGATACGCAGTATTTT; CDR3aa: CASSLTQRGELGEDTQYF